These T cell receptor beta chains were read from a single sample in a study of vaccination and CD4 T cells after COVID-19. A single record per CDR3 protein comes from TCRdb applying MiXCR to the PCR reads. Of 20,000 to 25,000 distinct CDR3 sequences listed, about 57% are singletons. The sequencing used CD4+ T cells from blood, collected before SARS-CoV-2 vaccination. The source is a human donor who had recovered from COVID-19. Both conserved end residues are part of each CDR3. The order of the fields is V gene, J gene, CDR3 protein.

V: TRBV7-9; J: TRBJ1-1; CDR3: CASRRSGGSTEAFF
V: TRBV28; J: TRBJ2-1; CDR3: CASGLRGYNEQFF
V: TRBV20-1; J: TRBJ2-7; CDR3: CSAGGLGLAGGQYF
V: TRBV6-1; J: TRBJ2-3; CDR3: CASSTGLAITDTQYF
V: TRBV20-1; J: TRBJ2-4; CDR3: CSAEAQGAGAKNIQYF
V: TRBV20-1; J: TRBJ2-1; CDR3: CSAPRVQSDEQFF
V: TRBV7-2; J: TRBJ2-7; CDR3: CASSPSSLAGVRTYF
V: TRBV18; J: TRBJ1-6; CDR3: CASSLLRTDHNSPLHF
V: TRBV6-1; J: TRBJ2-5; CDR3: CASSHRGAWGETQYF
V: TRBV10-1; J: TRBJ1-1; CDR3: CASRAGTSNTEAFF
V: TRBV5-1; J: TRBJ1-5; CDR3: CASSLGDRDQPQHF